This record concerns one T cell receptor (beta chain) sequence. Its antigen is still unknown. This record belongs to a study of a mutant IDH1 vaccine in newly diagnosed glioma. Described time point: week 35, safety follow-up. Each dose of the vaccine consisted of 300 ug of mutant IDH1 20-mer peptide, with topical imiquimod. CDR3 length equals 15 residues. The V and J ends lost 5 bases and 5 bases respectively, with 15 bases between them. Germline V gene lookup returns CDR1 MNHEY and CDR2 SMNVEV (reference sequence). Profiled with immunoSEQ multiplex PCR; TCRdb holds only in-frame clones, not every one. The sample includes tens of thousands of clones, around 84% seen only once; the top ten take 4.1%.

This clonotype originated in a woman aged 18-35 years with glioma. J is TRBJ1-4 and V is TRBV27, with D maybe TRBD1 (5 bases). The sequencing here drew on PBMCs, taken from a glioma patient whose treatment included an IDH1 peptide vaccine. CDR3 protein: CASSTWSRANEKLFF. In DNA, the CDR3 is TGTGCCAGCAGTACCTGGAGCAGGGCGAATGAAAAACTGTTTTTT.